Reported below is one TCR beta chain. Its antigen is as yet unknown. This CDR3 is built from 15 residues. Germline values: CDR1 SGHVS, CDR2 FQNEAQ. Trimming cost V 4 bases and J 5 bases, with 18 bases left between them. The data originate from a study of shared clonotypes between healthy human individuals. Overall study findings and caveats: In a handful of donors, around 5% of naive CD4 clonotypes appeared in common. Larger richness was generally estimated for naive than memory subsets.

All the donors were Caucasian adults who lived in Nashville, Tennessee. Study processing details: Junction-only immunoSEQ data arrived without quality scores, meaning filtering differed. Sequencing used immunoSEQ multiplex PCR; TCRdb keeps in-frame clones, though not all of them. That table is the source of V, J and clone size, and D and trimming were worked out from the DNA. This sample has 1.4 million to 1.5 million clones, with more than 95% found just once. This receptor was obtained from a young man in good health. Specimen: naive CD4+ T cells sorted from blood. Stated subset: CD45RA+ positively selected. The gene calls are TRBV7-8 and TRBJ2-7; maybe TRBD1 (7 bases). The CDR3 DNA reads TGTGCCAGCAGCTCGGAGGGGACAGCTGGGGACGAGCAGTACTTC. Translation: CASSSEGTAGDEQYF.